Below are 8 T cell receptor beta chains sequenced from a single sample in a study of blood T cell repertoires in COVID-19. Data came from immunoSEQ multiplex PCR; TCRdb stores just in-frame clones and leaves some out. The sample lists approximately 230,000 clones, roughly 88% occurring once. Sequences were obtained from peripheral blood. These receptors all stem from a woman in her forties who had recovered from COVID-19.

The chain carries TRBV14 and TRBJ2-2; D is possibly TRBD2 (5 bases). The germline V gene encodes CDR1 SGHDN and CDR2 FVKESK. Trimming pared 2 bases from V and 3 bases from J, leaving 13 bases between. The CDR3 contains 16 residues. The CDR3 spells CASSQLMGGYTGELFF. The CDR3 DNA reads TGTGCCAGCAGCCAACTTATGGGCGGGTACACCGGGGAGCTGTTTTTT.

This clone was seen more than once but under ten times. CDR3 protein: CAWSFGQYGYTF. The CDR3 DNA is TGTGCCTGGAGTTTCGGACAGTATGGCTACACCTTC. The J gene is TRBJ1-2, the V gene TRBV30; D may be TRBD1 (6 bases). V shed 2 bases and J shed 5 bases, with 9 bases lying between them. This CDR3 has 12 residues. Looked up from germline, CDR1 is GTSNPN and CDR2 is SVGIG (reference sequence).

The V gene is TRBV5-8, the J gene TRBJ1-2; D is uncertain. Looked up from germline, CDR1 is SGHTS and CDR2 is YDEGEE. V lost 2 bases and J lost 2, with 7 bases in between. The CDR3 extends over 13 amino acids. As DNA, the CDR3 is TGTGCCAGCAGCTTACGGGGAAACTATGGCTACACCTTC. Translation: CASSLRGNYGYTF. The variable domain in full, completed from reference TRBV5-8 and TRBJ1-2, reads EAGVTQSPTHLIKTRGQQATLRCSPISGHTSVYWYQQALGLGLQFLLWYDEGEERNRGNFPPRFSGRQFPNYSSELNVNALELEDSALYLCASSLRGNYGYTFGSGTRLTVV.

The chain combines TRBV6-5 with TRBJ1-4, with a possible D match to TRBD1 (5 bases). Trimming cost V 0 bases and J 8 bases, with 13 bases left between them. Per the germline V gene, CDR1 is MNHEY and CDR2 is SVGAGI. The CDR3 has 15 residues. The CDR3 nucleotides are TGTGCCAGCAGTTACTCGGGGCCCGCGGGGGAAAAACTGTTTTTT. It specifies CASSYSGPAGEKLFF.

The chain couples TRBV24-1 to TRBJ2-2; 11 nucleotides line up with TRBD1. V shed 8 bases, J shed 7 bases, and the junction held 8 bases outside the gene matches. This CDR3 spans 15 amino acids. Germline V lookup: CDR1 KGHDR, CDR2 SFDVKD. The chain's CDR3 is CATKGTGGGIGELFF. CDR3 sequence (DNA): TGTGCCACCAAGGGGACAGGGGGTGGTATCGGGGAGCTGTTTTTT.

The chain joins TRBV4-3 to TRBJ2-3; possibly TRBD1 for D (6 bases). The CDR3 has 14 amino acids. Germline assignment: CDR1 LGHNA and CDR2 YSLEER. V dropped 4 bases and J dropped 4 bases, with 12 bases sitting between them. CDR3 protein: CASSLNSGADTQYF. The CDR3 DNA follows: TGCGCCAGCAGCCTCAATTCAGGGGCAGATACGCAGTATTTT.

The J gene is TRBJ1-1, the V gene TRBV11-3; 8 bases are a match to TRBD1. J was trimmed by 3 bases and V by 1 base; bases with no gene match: 7. The CDR3 contains 16 residues. The V gene's germline CDR1 is SGHNT and CDR2 YENEEA. The CDR3 region is CASSLGQGALDTEAFF. The CDR3 coding sequence is TGTGCCAGCAGCTTAGGTCAGGGGGCGTTGGACACTGAAGCTTTCTTT.

This clone came up a few times. This chain uses TRBV29-1 with TRBJ2-7; maybe TRBD2 (6 bases). V was trimmed by 3 bases and J by 6 bases, leaving 15 bases between them. Germline assignment: CDR1 SQVTM and CDR2 ANQGSEA. This CDR3 has 13 residues. CDR3 amino acids: CSVERDLGGEQYF. CDR3 DNA: TGCAGCGTTGAGCGAGACCTCGGGGGCGAGCAGTACTTC.